This paragraph covers one T cell receptor (beta chain) sequence. It lacks a known antigen. No much larger clone is present one base from it, and per-base qualities are unavailable. V lost 5 bases and J lost 4 bases, and the count of bases not matched to a germline gene is 10. The CDR3, cysteine through phenylalanine, is 15 amino acids long. Only CDR3 DNA is held: 45 bases, read in frame from base 1. From the germline V gene (reference sequence), CDR1 is MNHNY and CDR2 is SVGAGI. The run used an Illumina NovaSeq 6000. TCRalpha and TCRbeta cDNA libraries were constructed by 5'RACE with constant-segment primers, with sample barcodes and unique molecular identifiers being introduced. RNA was extracted from every sample with Trizol reagent. Library amplification was performed in two PCR steps, and a second sample barcode and Illumina TruSeq adapters were introduced in the second step. Sequencing of libraries was performed on an Illumina NovaSeq with 2 x 150 bp paired-end reads. For the original study's pipeline: Reads were demultiplexed and collapsed into UMI-guided consensus sequences with migec v1.2.7. Using mixcr v2.1.11, UMI consensuses were aligned to TRA and TRB V and J templates and then assembled into clonotypes. Expanded or contracted clonotypes were those called significant by both edgeR and NoisET, with noise models trained on biological replicates. edgeR calls used a false discovery rate-adjusted p below 0.01 and a log2 fold-change threshold of 1. As an exploratory analysis of dynamics, PCA with hierarchical clustering was applied to max-normalized trajectories of the 1000 most abundant clonotypes. The CD4 or CD8 phenotype of responding clones was assigned using the separately sequenced CD4+ and CD8+ repertoires. Clones were called with MiXCR by TCRdb after fastp trimmed the public reads at Q25, and only in-frame beta chains were retained. Merged by CDR3 protein, the rows form single entries marked with the most common genes and DNA. None of the V and J calls come from the authors' own analysis; TCRdb made them. This sample holds fewer than 700,000 distinct CDR3 sequences; about a sixth were observed only once. About 12% of the sample rests with the top ten.

This entry comes from a study of T-cell memory formation after mild COVID-19 (dated by TCRdb to the early 2020s). With respect to the entire study: TCR sequence clusters from the two donors were found to be largely donor specific. In two donors, T-cell clones that expanded and contracted after mild COVID-19 were followed by sequencing TCRalpha and TCRbeta repertoires longitudinally. Two young, previously healthy adult volunteers made up the cohort, one male and one female. Overall study results and their limits: From day 15 to 85, contracting clones showed balanced CD4/CD8 phenotypes, whereas a second wave of clones that expanded from day 15 to 37 leaned towards CD4+. Whether the second-wave clones peaking on day 37 were SARS-CoV-2 specific was not confirmed. Contracting CD4+ clones were found mainly in CM and EM memory subsets, while CD8+ clones were enriched in EMRA. Some responding clones were detected in pre-infection memory, suggesting pre-existing cross-reactive memory T cells joined the SARS-CoV-2 response. Only a couple of mild cases were covered in the study, and larger cohorts including severe cases with pre-infection samples were considered necessary.

PBMCs were isolated by Ficoll-Paque density gradient centrifugation. The V gene is TRBV6-6 and the J gene is TRBJ2-5, with 7 bases matching TRBD1. Sequences were obtained from PBMCs or a T cell subset sorted from them (not recorded which). The sequence derives from an adult woman who had mild COVID-19 (a few samples of this study predate the infection). The sample titles of this study are shuffled in the database, so cell type and time point are left out; the donor was told from shared clones. CDR3 reads: CASSHSTGTGETQYF. The sequence in DNA is TGTGCCAGCAGTCATTCGACAGGGACGGGAGAGACCCAGTACTTC.